These 10 T cell receptor beta chains were all obtained from the same sample, sequenced in a study of molecular identifiers for immune sequencing clone quantification. In TCRdb, the PCR reads were re-called with MiXCR into one record per CDR3 protein. Here the sample spans roughly 100,000 distinct CDR3 sequences, about 32% being singletons. Material for sequencing was naive CD8+ T cells from blood, with Jurkat cell RNA spiked in. The subset was: FACS-sorted CD8+CD4-CCR7+CD45RA+ naive T cells. Receptor source: a human donor in good health. Some libraries in this study had Jurkat cell RNA spiked in.

The sample holds many counts of this clonotype. The chain couples TRBV29-1 to TRBJ2-2; possibly TRBD1 for D (6 bases). The CDR3 runs to 18 residues. The germline V gene encodes CDR1 SQVTM and CDR2 ANQGSEA. The V gene lost 6 bases and the J gene lost 4 bases, with 27 bases spanning the gap. In nucleotides, the CDR3 is TGCAGCGTGAGCCTCTCGGACAGCACAAACCCATCCACCGGGGAGCTGTTTTTT. Translating it yields CSVSLSDSTNPSTGELFF.

Regarding this clonotype: The junction departs from the called germline gene at one end, perhaps through a read error. The V gene is TRBV7-3, the J gene TRBJ2-1; a possible D gene is TRBD2 (5 bases). The CDR3 has 15 residues. The germline gives CDR1 SGHTA, CDR2 FQGTGA. This chain's CDR3 is CASGLTGIPYNEQFF. CDR3 nucleotide sequence: TGTGCCAGCGGCTTAACGGGGATCCCCTACAATGAGCAGTTCTTC.

The sample holds a few counts of this clonotype. The chain is built from TRBV18 and TRBJ1-4; 7 bases map to TRBD1. The CDR3 sequence is 16 residues long. V shed 4 bases and J 1 base; nucleotides not matched to a gene: 6. Germline CDR1 is KGHSH and CDR2 is LQKENI. The CDR3 spells CASSHRDSLTNEKLFF. The CDR3 nucleotides are TGTGCCAGCTCACACCGGGACAGCCTAACTAATGAAAAACTGTTTTTT. The whole variable domain, filled in from reference TRBV18 and TRBJ1-4, reads NAGVMQNPRHLVRRRGQEARLRCSPMKGHSHVYWYRQLPEEGLKFMVYLQKENIIDESGMPKERFSAEFPKEGPSILRIQQVVRGDSAAYFCASSHRDSLTNEKLFFGSGTQLSVL.

The chain employs TRBV12-3 or TRBV12-4 and TRBJ1-5, with no clear D. The ends were cut back, 0 bases at V and 7 bases at J, with 4 bases in the middle. CDR3 length: 12 residues. The CDR3, as DNA: TGTGCCAGCAGTTTAGCGCCCCAGCCCCAGCATTTT. Protein product: CASSLAPQPQHF.

This clonotype occurred many times. This chain links TRBV7-9 with TRBJ2-7; no clear D gene. Trimming shortened V by 1 base and J by 0 bases, and 10 bases separated the two germline ends. Germline CDR1 reads SEHNR; CDR2 reads FQNEAQ (reference sequence). The CDR3 has 15 residues. This CDR3 reads CASSLVGLSSYEQYF. Written as DNA, the CDR3 is TGTGCCAGCAGCTTAGTGGGCTTGAGCTCCTACGAGCAGTACTTC.

Turning to this clonotype: It may be a read error: a sequence one base away is much more abundant. The V call is TRBV6-5, the J call TRBJ2-3; unclear D gene. V lost 8 bases, J lost 3 bases, and 12 bases lay in between. This CDR3 comprises 13 residues. CDR1 and CDR2 (germline): MNHEY, SVGAGI. The CDR3 loop is CASWDCRTDTQYF. The CDR3 DNA sequence: TGTGCCAGCTGGGATTGCAGGACAGATACGCAGTATTTT.

For this clonotype: A read error may be the cause here, since a much bigger clone is one base away. The V call is TRBV4-2, the J call TRBJ2-7; unclear D gene. The CDR3 loop spans 13 amino acids. CDR1 is LGHNA, CDR2 YNFKEQ, per germline. In nucleotides, the CDR3 is TGTACCAGCAGCCAAGCTGGAGCAGGCGAGCAGTACTTC. It translates to CTSSQAGAGEQYF.

This clonotype was seen a handful of times. J is TRBJ2-5 and V is TRBV6-1, with a weak D call TRBD2 (6 bases). CDR1 and CDR2 from the germline V gene are MNHNS and SASEGT. CDR3 length equals 11 residues. V was clipped by 11 bases and J by 4 bases, with 11 bases between them. The CDR3 region is CAGRGGETQYF. The DNA for the CDR3 is TGTGCCGGCCGGGGAGGAGAGACCCAGTACTTC.

The V and J genes are TRBV18 and TRBJ2-3, with D perhaps being TRBD1 or TRBD2 (5 bases each). The V end was cut by 2 bases, the J end by 4 bases, with 13 bases between. Germline-derived CDR1 and CDR2 are KGHSH and LQKENI. The CDR3 runs 15 residues. The CDR3 nucleotides read TGTGCCAGCTCACCAACAGGAAGGGAGTCAGATACGCAGTATTTT. As protein: CASSPTGRESDTQYF. The variable domain in full, completed from reference TRBV18 and TRBJ2-3, reads NAGVMQNPRHLVRRRGQEARLRCSPMKGHSHVYWYRQLPEEGLKFMVYLQKENIIDESGMPKERFSAEFPKEGPSILRIQQVVRGDSAAYFCASSPTGRESDTQYFGPGTRLTVL.

The chain carries TRBV20-1 and TRBJ2-1; 10 nucleotides agree with TRBD1. Germline loops: CDR1 DFQATT, CDR2 SNEGSKA (reference sequence). This CDR3 region has 17 residues. The V and J ends lost 5 bases and 5 bases, in that order; junction bases with no gene match: 15. CDR3 sequence: CSAPVPQWDRGHNEQFF. The CDR3 DNA reads as TGCAGTGCTCCAGTCCCACAGTGGGACAGGGGCCACAATGAGCAGTTCTTC.